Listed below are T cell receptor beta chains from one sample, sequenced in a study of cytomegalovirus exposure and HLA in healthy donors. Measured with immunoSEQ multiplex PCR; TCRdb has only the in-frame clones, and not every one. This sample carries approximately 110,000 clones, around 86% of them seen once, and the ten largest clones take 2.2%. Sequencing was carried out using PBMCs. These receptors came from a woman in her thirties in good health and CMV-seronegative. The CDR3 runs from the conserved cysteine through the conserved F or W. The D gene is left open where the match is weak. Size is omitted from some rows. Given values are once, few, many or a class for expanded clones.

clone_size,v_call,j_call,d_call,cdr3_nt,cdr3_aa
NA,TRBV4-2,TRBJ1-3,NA,TGTGCCAGCAGCCAAGATACTGGGGGAGGTGGAAACACCATATATTTT,CASSQDTGGGGNTIYF
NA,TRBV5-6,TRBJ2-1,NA,TGTGCCAGCAGCCTCGAGGTTTTAAGCGAGCAGTTCTTC,CASSLEVLSEQFF
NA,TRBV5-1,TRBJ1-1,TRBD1,TGCGCCAGCAGCCGTGGACAGGGCACTGAAGCTTTCTTT,CASSRGQGTEAFF
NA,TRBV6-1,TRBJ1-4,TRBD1,TGTGCCAGCAGTGGACAGGGGGCGAGTGAAAAACTGTTTTTT,CASSGQGASEKLFF
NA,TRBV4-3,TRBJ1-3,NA,TGCGCCAGCAGCCAAGGGGCTATCTCTGGAAACACCATATATTTT,CASSQGAISGNTIYF
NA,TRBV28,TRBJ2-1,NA,TGTGCCAGCGGAGCAGGGGACGCCCGGTGGAGAGAGCAGTTCTTC,CASGAGDARWREQFF
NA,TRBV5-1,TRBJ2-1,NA,TGCGCCAGCAGCCCCGACAATGAGCAGTTCTTC,CASSPDNEQFF
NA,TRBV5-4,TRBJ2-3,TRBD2,TGTGCCAGCAGTTCCGGACTAGCGGGGACAACAGATACGCAGTATTTT,CASSSGLAGTTDTQYF
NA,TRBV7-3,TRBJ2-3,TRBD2,TGTGCCAGCAGCCTGCCCGGGGGGGATACGCAGTATTTT,CASSLPGGDTQYF
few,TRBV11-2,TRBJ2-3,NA,TGTGCCAGCAGCCGCCGGGAGATCACAGATACGCAGTATTTT,CASSRREITDTQYF